This T cell receptor beta chain appears in the sequencing data of a study of T cell changes during pregnancy in multiple sclerosis. The length of the CDR3 is 13 residues. Unmatched junction bases numbered 4, after V lost 7 bases and J lost 2 bases. Looked up from germline, CDR1 is SNHLY and CDR2 is FYNNEI. Clones were read by immunoSEQ multiplex PCR, and TCRdb kept only the in-frame ones, dropping some. This sample has under 55,000 clones, with approximately 95% found just once. The chain has TRBV2 and TRBJ2-5; TRBD1 aligns across 7 bases. The sample in question was CD4+ T cells from peripheral blood mononuclear cells, obtained in the third trimester of pregnancy. This clonotype originated in a female donor with multiple sclerosis, enrolled in a pregnancy study. The CDR3 reads CASKGQTQETQYF. In nucleotides, the CDR3 is TGTGCCAGCAAGGGACAGACTCAAGAGACCCAGTACTTC.